The 20 T cell receptor beta chains in this list originate from one sample, sequenced in a study of T-cell reconstitution after alpha-beta-depleted transplantation in children. Preparation of the TCRbeta library involved a method that used unique molecular identifiers. TCRdb ran MiXCR on the PCR reads and lists one entry per CDR3 protein. The table includes around 200,000 distinct CDR3 sequences, 6.5% to 7.5% detected once. The sequenced sample was PBMCs from the stem cell graft donor, obtained from the stem cell graft. The receptor set was obtained from a human donor who donated a stem cell graft to a child with Wiskott-Aldrich syndrome.

This clonotype appeared many times. This sequence joins TRBV12-3 or TRBV12-4 and TRBJ2-1; TRBD2 matches at 7 bases. Losses at the gene ends were 4 bases for V and 4 bases for J; bases not matched to a gene: 10. The CDR3 is made up of 16 amino acids. CDR3 in DNA: TGTGCCAGCAGTTCCCCTCCGGGTAGCGGGTACAATGAGCAGTTCTTC. Its translation is CASSSPPGSGYNEQFF.

About this clonotype itself: Germline is not matched at one junction end, which may reflect a read error. This sequence joins TRBV12-3 or TRBV12-4 and TRBJ2-7; maybe TRBD2 (6 bases). CDR3 length: 11 residues. This chain's CDR3 is CASSLSGLRHF. CDR3 DNA: TGTGCCAGCAGTCTCTCCGGACTAAGGCACTTC.

The chain links TRBV7-2 to TRBJ1-6; D is uncertain. Trimming removed 2 bases from V and 5 bases from J, with 10 bases in between. The CDR3 is 15 amino acids. From germline, CDR1 is SGHTA and CDR2 FQGNSA. The CDR3 protein is CASSLRLQNNSPLHF. CDR3 in DNA: TGTGCCAGCAGCTTACGTTTACAGAATAATTCACCCCTCCACTTT.

This clonotype was picked up many times. This rearrangement joins TRBV28 to TRBJ2-5, with 7 nucleotides matching TRBD1. The germline gives CDR1 MDHEN, CDR2 SYDVKM. The CDR3 is 14 amino acids. V lost 6 bases, J lost 0 bases, and 4 bases stayed unmatched. CDR3 DNA: TGTGCCAGCAGCCCGACAGGGTACCAAGAGACCCAGTACTTC. This sequence encodes CASSPTGYQETQYF.

This clonotype was observed many times. This CDR3 reads CASSRPDENLAKNIQYF. The CDR3 region has the DNA TGCGCCAGCAGCCGCCCCGACGAAAATCTAGCCAAAAACATTCAGTACTTC. J is TRBJ2-4 and V is TRBV5-1; D is unclear. This CDR3 comprises 17 residues. CDR1 is SGHRS, CDR2 YFSETQ, per germline. Trimming stripped 4 bases from V and 0 bases from J, with 17 bases between.

This clonotype was seen more than once but under ten times. The genes are TRBV3-1 and TRBJ2-2; TRBD1 is a possible D gene (6 bases). CDR3 length: 13 residues. Germline V lookup: CDR1 LGHDT, CDR2 YNNKEL (reference sequence). The V end was cut by 3 bases, the J end by 6 bases, with 8 bases between. The CDR3 nucleotides read TGTGCCAGCAGCCACAGGGGAGCCGGGGAGCTGTTTTTT. This sequence encodes CASSHRGAGELFF. Variable domain in full (rest from reference TRBV3-1 and TRBJ2-2): DTAVSQTPKYLVTQMGNDKSIKCEQNLGHDTMYWYKQDSKKFLKIMFSYNNKELIINETVPNRFSPKSPDKAHLNLHINSLELGDSAVYFCASSHRGAGELFFGEGSRLTVL.

This clonotype was counted at least ten times. V and J are TRBV20-1 and TRBJ1-1; D is perhaps TRBD1 (5 bases). Trimming removed 2 bases at V and 3 bases at J, with 13 bases between. Germline CDR1 and CDR2: DFQATT and SNEGSKA (reference sequence). This CDR3 comprises 14 residues. The chain's CDR3 is CSARPPKGHTEAFF. The CDR3 DNA reads as TGCAGTGCTAGACCCCCCAAGGGACACACTGAAGCTTTCTTT.

CDR3 DNA sequence: TGTGCCAGCAGCCCGCGGACTAGCGGGGGGGATGTGAGTGAGCAGTTCTTC. Its protein is CASSPRTSGGDVSEQFF. The V call is TRBV7-2, the J call TRBJ2-1, with 15 bases that match TRBD2. Germline V CDR1 and CDR2: SGHTA, FQGNSA. This CDR3 has 17 amino acids. The ends lost 5 bases at V and 9 bases at J; junction bases unmatched: 11.

Ten or more counts support this clonotype. V gene TRBV4-3 combines with J gene TRBJ2-1; 7 positions agree with TRBD2. This CDR3 has 17 residues. The germline gives CDR1 LGHNA, CDR2 YSLEER. The J segment lost 0 bases and the V segment lost 4 bases, leaving 9 bases of the junction unmatched. The CDR3 nucleotides read TGCGCCAGCAGCCTAAGCGGGGCGGGGAGCTCCTACAATGAGCAGTTCTTC. Its translation: CASSLSGAGSSYNEQFF.

This chain uses TRBV2 with TRBJ2-5; 12 bases are a match to TRBD2. CDR1 is SNHLY and CDR2 is FYNNEI in the germline V gene. CDR3 length: 18 amino acids. Trimming at V came to 5 bases and at J to 5 bases, leaving 15 bases not matched to a gene. CDR3 coding DNA: TGTGCCAGCAGTTGGAAGAGACTAGCGGGAGATAACAGGGAGACCCAGTACTTC. The encoded protein is CASSWKRLAGDNRETQYF.

This clonotype was seen repeatedly, ten times or more. The CDR3 region is CSASHLQKVGGAFF. Written as DNA, the CDR3 is TGCAGTGCTAGCCACCTACAGAAGGTAGGAGGGGCTTTCTTT. This chain joins TRBV20-1 and TRBJ1-1; no firm D call. V shed 3 bases and J shed 11 bases, with 22 bases lying between them. CDR3 size: 14 residues. Germline V lookup: CDR1 DFQATT, CDR2 SNEGSKA (reference sequence).

In its sample, this clonotype was seen many times. The chain employs TRBV7-9 and TRBJ2-7; 9 nucleotides line up with TRBD2. Germline CDR1 SEHNR, CDR2 FQNEAQ (reference sequence). This CDR3 is built from 15 residues. V was pared by 1 base and J by 5 bases, with 6 bases of the junction left unmatched. This CDR3 is CASSLGLAGWNEQYF. CDR3 DNA sequence: TGTGCCAGCAGCTTAGGGCTAGCGGGGTGGAACGAGCAGTACTTC.

This clonotype was picked up many times. The chain employs TRBV2 and TRBJ2-3; 9 bases map to TRBD1. Germline CDR1 SNHLY, CDR2 FYNNEI. The V and J ends lost 8 bases and 1 base, in that order; junction bases with no gene match: 7. The CDR3 contains 15 residues. For the CDR3, the DNA is TGTGCCAGCCAAAGGACAGGGGTGGGCACAGATACGCAGTATTTT. It translates to CASQRTGVGTDTQYF.

The table lists this clonotype with many counts. This chain uses TRBV24-1 with TRBJ2-7; 8 bases match TRBD1. Unmatched junction bases numbered 8, after V lost 5 bases and J lost 3 bases. The germline gives CDR1 KGHDR, CDR2 SFDVKD. This CDR3 is built from 15 residues. CDR3 in amino acids: CATSGGDRTIYEQYF. DNA of the CDR3: TGTGCCACCAGTGGCGGGGACAGGACCATCTACGAGCAGTACTTC.

This clonotype was picked up many times. This rearrangement joins TRBV5-1 to TRBJ2-1; TRBD2 is a possible D gene (5 bases). Trimming stripped 3 bases from V and 7 bases from J, with 17 bases between. Germline V gene data show CDR1 as SGHRS and CDR2 as YFSETQ. The CDR3 covers 15 residues. The CDR3 loop reads CASSYYGPGDNEQFF. The CDR3 nucleotides are TGCGCCAGCAGCTACTACGGCCCCGGGGATAATGAGCAGTTCTTC.

This clonotype was picked up a small number of times. The V call is TRBV30, the J call TRBJ2-7; possibly TRBD1 for D (6 bases). V was pared by 1 base and J by 0 bases, with 16 bases between. The CDR3 is 16 amino acids. Germline assignment: CDR1 GTSNPN and CDR2 SVGIG (reference sequence). The CDR3 is CAWSAEFGRGSYEQYF. CDR3 nucleotides: TGTGCCTGGAGTGCGGAGTTTGGCAGGGGCTCCTACGAGCAGTACTTC.

This clonotype appeared many times. The chain links TRBV10-3 to TRBJ2-7, with D possibly matching TRBD2 (6 bases). The V gene's germline CDR1 is ENHRY and CDR2 SYGVKD. The CDR3 has 12 amino acids. Trimming took off 2 bases at V and 7 bases at J, with 9 bases between the two ends. In nucleotides, the CDR3 is TGTGCCATCAGTGAGGCTAGCGAGGAGCAGTACTTC. Translating it yields CAISEASEEQYF.

In its sample, this clonotype was seen a few times. This rearrangement joins TRBV18 to TRBJ2-2; D remains unclear. The CDR3 sequence is 12 residues long. Trimming cost V 2 bases and J 5 bases, with 3 bases left between them. The germline CDR1 and CDR2 sequences are KGHSH and LQKENI. The CDR3 protein is CASSPITGELFF. The CDR3 DNA is TGTGCCAGCTCACCAATTACCGGGGAGCTGTTTTTT.

This clonotype was observed many times. The chain carries TRBV29-1 and TRBJ2-1, with 7 positions matching TRBD2. V shed 6 bases and J 7 bases; nucleotides not matched to a gene: 6. CDR1 and CDR2 from the germline V gene are SQVTM and ANQGSEA. CDR3 length: 12 amino acids. The CDR3 is CSVGHGGNEQFF. The CDR3 DNA is TGCAGCGTGGGGCACGGGGGGAATGAGCAGTTCTTC.

In its sample, this clonotype was seen many times. The chain has TRBV20-1 and TRBJ1-1; D perhaps matches TRBD1 (5 bases). Between the trimmed V and J ends, which lost 5 bases and 5 bases, there was a span of 12 bases. This CDR3 is built from 12 residues. Per germline, CDR1 DFQATT and CDR2 SNEGSKA (reference sequence). In DNA, the CDR3 is TGCAGTGCTCGATCGGGGGAGACTGAAGCTTTCTTT. Protein sequence: CSARSGETEAFF.